This T cell receptor beta chain was obtained from a study of cytomegalovirus exposure and HLA in healthy donors. Primers: 60 Vbeta forward and 13 Jbeta reverse. The protocol was immunoSEQ multiplex PCR, while the TCRdb copy is restricted to in-frame clones and leaves out a portion. Here the sample spans around 130,000 clones, around 81% being singletons. CDR3 length equals 14 residues. Germline V CDR1 and CDR2: SNHLY, FYNNEI. The V end was cut by 3 bases, the J end by 3 bases, with 8 bases between. The gene calls are TRBV2 and TRBJ2-2; D is ambiguous. The sample was PBMCs. This clonotype originated in a young man in good health and CMV-seronegative. The CDR3 loop is CASSDGPYTGELFF. CDR3 DNA sequence: TGTGCCAGCAGTGATGGGCCGTACACCGGGGAGCTGTTTTTT. The full variable domain, rest sourced from reference TRBV2 and TRBJ2-2, is EPEVTQTPSHQVTQMGQEVILRCVPISNHLYFYWYRQILGQKVEFLVSFYNNEISEKSEIFDDQFSVERPDGSNFTLKIRSTKLEDSAMYFCASSDGPYTGELFFGEGSRLTVL.